This T cell receptor (beta chain) was identified during a study of T cells in Graves' hyperthyroidism and ophthalmopathy. The length of the CDR3 is 14 residues. Germline V gene lookup returns CDR1 LNHDA and CDR2 SQIVND (reference sequence). With 5 bases removed from V and 2 bases from J, the gap between germline ends came to 10 bases. Amplification targeted TCR beta CDR3 regions from RNA transcripts. A set of HTBI primers served as the primers for a first-round RT-PCR of the TCR CDR3. TCRdb re-called the multiplex PCR reads through MiXCR, storing one row per CDR3 protein. Of roughly 510,000 distinct CDR3 sequences in the sample, approximately 48% were seen once. This clonotype was picked up many times.

This TCR came from an adult woman with Graves' disease, either hyperthyroidism or ophthalmopathy (not recorded which). The specimen sequenced was peripheral blood or thyroid tissue (not recorded which). The chain is built from TRBV19 and TRBJ1-3, with D possibly TRBD1 on 6 matching bases. CDR3 in DNA: TGTGCCAGTAGTTGGGCAGGGGCTGGAAACACCATATATTTT. Its protein is CASSWAGAGNTIYF.